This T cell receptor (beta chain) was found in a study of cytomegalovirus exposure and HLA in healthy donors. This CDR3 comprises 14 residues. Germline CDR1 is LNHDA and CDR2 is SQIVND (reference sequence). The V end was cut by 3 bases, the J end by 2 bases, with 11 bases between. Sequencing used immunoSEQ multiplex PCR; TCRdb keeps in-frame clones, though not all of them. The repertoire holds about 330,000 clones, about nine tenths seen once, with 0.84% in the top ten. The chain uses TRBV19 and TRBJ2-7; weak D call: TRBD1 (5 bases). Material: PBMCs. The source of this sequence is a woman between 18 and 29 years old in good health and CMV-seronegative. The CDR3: CASSIRAPAYEQYF. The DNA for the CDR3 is TGTGCCAGTAGTATCAGGGCCCCAGCCTACGAGCAGTACTTC.